One sample yielded the 19 T cell receptor beta chains listed below, sequenced in a study of blood T cell repertoires in COVID-19. Using immunoSEQ multiplex PCR, the repertoire was profiled, and TCRdb retains in-frame clones only, with some absent. The top ten hold 9.9% of the sample, which has around 8,000 clones, about 90% seen once. The specimen sequenced was peripheral blood. All receptors come from a human donor in a cohort sampled during active COVID-19.

The rearrangement joins TRBV11-2 to TRBJ2-2, with TRBD1 matching over 7 bases. This CDR3 has 14 residues. V trimming: 5 bases; J trimming: 6 bases; junction bases outside the gene matches: 6. Germline V gives CDR1 SGHAT, CDR2 FQNNGV. Written as DNA, the CDR3 is TGTGCCAGCAGCGGACAGGTCCTCTCCGGGGAGCTGTTTTTT. As protein: CASSGQVLSGELFF.

The rearrangement links TRBV6-5 to TRBJ2-1; 9 nucleotides agree with TRBD1. V shed 2 bases, J shed 9 bases, and the junction held 8 bases outside the gene matches. Germline values: CDR1 MNHEY, CDR2 SVGAGI. This CDR3 comprises 15 residues. The CDR3 DNA reads as TGTGCCAGCAGTTACCCCGGGACAGGGAGGGGTGAGCAGTTCTTC. Translation gives CASSYPGTGRGEQFF.

This clone appeared a single time. The chain links TRBV7-6 to TRBJ1-1; TRBD1 agrees at 10 bases. Per the germline V gene, CDR1 is SGHVS and CDR2 is FNYEAQ. The CDR3 runs 16 residues. V lost 5 bases, J lost 2 bases, and 8 bases stayed unmatched. The CDR3 region is CASSARQGASNTEAFF. The DNA of the CDR3 is TGTGCCAGCAGCGCCCGACAGGGGGCCAGCAACACTGAAGCTTTCTTT.

The CDR3 nucleotides are TGTGCCAGCAGTTCTCCGGGACAGGGGGGAGATACGCAGTATTTT. Amino acids: CASSSPGQGGDTQYF. V and J are TRBV27 and TRBJ2-3, with 11 bases that match TRBD1. The germline V gene encodes CDR1 MNHEY and CDR2 SMNVEV (reference sequence). This CDR3 has 15 amino acids. V lost 4 bases and J lost 5; bases outside the gene matches: 5.

This chain uses TRBV20-1 with TRBJ2-7; TRBD2 might be the D (6 bases). The CDR3 is made up of 11 amino acids. Germline CDR1 and CDR2: DFQATT and SNEGSKA (reference sequence). The germline V and J ends were trimmed by 6 bases and 7 bases, with 13 bases remaining between them. CDR3 protein: CSAADRGEQYF. The DNA of the CDR3 is TGCAGTGCAGCTGACCGGGGGGAGCAGTACTTC.

The CDR3 bases are TGTGCCAGCAGCTACCTAGGGGGACAGGGGATCCACACAGATACGCAGTATTTT. It is translated as CASSYLGGQGIHTDTQYF. This sequence joins TRBV28 and TRBJ2-3; TRBD1 aligns across 10 bases. V was clipped by 6 bases and J by 2 bases; unmatched bases: 14. Looked up from germline, CDR1 is MDHEN and CDR2 is SYDVKM. The CDR3 consists of 18 residues.

In DNA form, the CDR3 reads TGTGCCAGCAGTTTGTGGCGGAACTACAATGAGCAGTTCTTC. It yields the protein CASSLWRNYNEQFF. The chain links TRBV27 to TRBJ2-1; the D is unclear. Germline values: CDR1 MNHEY, CDR2 SMNVEV (reference sequence). This CDR3 spans 14 amino acids. The ends were cut back, 3 bases at V and 3 bases at J, with 9 bases in the middle.

V usage is TRBV7-9 and J usage is TRBJ2-1; D is possibly TRBD2 (6 bases). The ends were cut back, 4 bases at V and 1 base at J, with 8 bases in the middle. There are 14 residues in the CDR3. CDR1 is SEHNR and CDR2 is FQNEAQ in the germline V gene (reference sequence). This chain's CDR3 is CASSYGGSYNEQFF. In DNA form, the CDR3 reads TGTGCCAGCAGCTACGGGGGTTCCTACAATGAGCAGTTCTTC. Combining the CDR3 with reference TRBV7-9 and TRBJ2-1 gives the whole variable domain DTGVSQNPRHKITKRGQNVTFRCDPISEHNRLYWYRQTLGQGPEFLTYFQNEAQLEKSRLLSDRFSAERPKGSFSTLEIQRTEQGDSAMYLCASSYGGSYNEQFFGPGTRLTVL.

The gene calls are TRBV12-3 or TRBV12-4 and TRBJ2-2; the match to TRBD2 covers 8 bases. V trimming: 6 bases; J trimming: 9 bases; junction bases outside the gene matches: 3. CDR3 length equals 12 residues. The chain's CDR3 is CASSPGGRELFF. The DNA for the CDR3 is TGTGCCAGCAGCCCGGGGGGGCGGGAGCTGTTTTTT.

By sample fraction, this clone is medium-sized. The V call is TRBV7-9, the J call TRBJ1-2, with a tentative D call TRBD1 (5 bases). The V and J ends lost 2 bases and 6 bases respectively, with 10 bases between them. Germline V gene lookup returns CDR1 SEHNR and CDR2 FQNEAQ (reference sequence). The CDR3 spans 13 residues. This chain's CDR3 is CASSLQGRDGYTF. The CDR3 DNA is TGTGCCAGCAGCTTACAGGGTAGGGATGGCTACACCTTC.

The chain employs TRBV5-1 and TRBJ2-7, with TRBD2 matching 9 bases. The CDR3 has 15 amino acids. The V gene end was trimmed by 2 bases and the J gene end by 4 bases; junction bases not matched to a gene: 7. CDR1 and CDR2 (germline): SGHRS, YFSETQ. The CDR3: CASSFGREGIYEQYF. As DNA, the CDR3 is TGCGCCAGCAGCTTCGGGCGGGAGGGGATATACGAGCAGTACTTC.

The chain has TRBV11-2 and TRBJ2-7, with D possibly being TRBD2 (6 bases). V lost 3 bases and J lost 0, with 12 bases in between. This CDR3 comprises 15 residues. Per germline, CDR1 SGHAT and CDR2 FQNNGV. The DNA of the CDR3 is TGTGCCAGCAGCTTTGGTAGCGGTAGCTCCTACGAGCAGTACTTC. It specifies CASSFGSGSSYEQYF.

The chain combines TRBV6-5 with TRBJ2-2, with D maybe TRBD2 (7 bases). In germline, CDR1 is MNHEY, CDR2 SVGAGI. The CDR3 consists of 13 residues. The V end lost 6 bases, the J end lost 6 bases, and 11 bases lay between the germline ends. This CDR3 reads CASSPGGPGELFF. In nucleotides, the CDR3 is TGTGCCAGCAGCCCCGGGGGGCCCGGGGAGCTGTTTTTT.

DNA for the CDR3: TGTGCCAGCAATCCAGCGGGGAGCTCTGGGGCCAACGTCCTGACTTTC. Translation gives CASNPAGSSGANVLTF. The chain links TRBV2 to TRBJ2-6, with 7 positions matching TRBD2. CDR1 and CDR2 from the germline V gene are SNHLY and FYNNEI. The V segment lost 7 bases and the J segment 0 bases; nucleotides outside the gene matches: 6. CDR3 length: 16 amino acids.

The chain's CDR3 is CASSEAYGGNEKLFF. CDR3 nucleotide sequence: TGTGCCAGCAGTGAAGCCTATGGGGGGAATGAAAAACTGTTTTTT. The gene calls are TRBV6-1 and TRBJ1-4, with a weak D call TRBD1 (5 bases). This CDR3 is built from 15 residues. Germline CDR1 MNHNS, CDR2 SASEGT. The V end lost 0 bases, the J end lost 5 bases, and 10 bases lay between the germline ends.

J is TRBJ1-3 and V is TRBV5-6; D may be TRBD1 (5 bases). V lost 0 bases and J lost 4, with 11 bases in between. The CDR3 has 15 residues. Germline values: CDR1 SGHDT, CDR2 YYEEEE. The CDR3 DNA reads TGTGCCAGCAGCTTGGGATTGCAGGGCGGAAACACCATATATTTT. This gives the protein CASSLGLQGGNTIYF.

The V call is TRBV12-3 or TRBV12-4, the J call TRBJ2-3; 7 positions agree with TRBD1. This CDR3 region has 12 residues. V lost 7 bases and J lost 6; bases outside the gene matches: 4. The CDR3 bases are TGTGCCAGCACCAGGGGGATGGATACGCAGTATTTT. Residues: CASTRGMDTQYF.

The genes are TRBV18 and TRBJ2-4; TRBD2 matches at 11 bases. The CDR3 loop spans 17 amino acids. Germline CDR1 and CDR2: KGHSH and LQKENI. The trim removed 3 bases at V and 0 bases at J, leaving 4 bases unmatched. This CDR3 is CASSPRLAGSAKNIQYF. The DNA of the CDR3 is TGTGCCAGCTCACCCAGACTAGCGGGATCAGCCAAAAACATTCAGTACTTC.

The chain employs TRBV21-1 and TRBJ2-7; no check of the table's D call, TRBD1, against the DNA was made. TRBV21-1 is marked as a pseudogene. This CDR3 contains 15 residues. The CDR3 protein is CASSNTGQGNNEQYF. Here the CDR3 DNA reads TGTGCCAGCAGCAATACCGGACAGGGAAACAACGAGCAGTACTTC.